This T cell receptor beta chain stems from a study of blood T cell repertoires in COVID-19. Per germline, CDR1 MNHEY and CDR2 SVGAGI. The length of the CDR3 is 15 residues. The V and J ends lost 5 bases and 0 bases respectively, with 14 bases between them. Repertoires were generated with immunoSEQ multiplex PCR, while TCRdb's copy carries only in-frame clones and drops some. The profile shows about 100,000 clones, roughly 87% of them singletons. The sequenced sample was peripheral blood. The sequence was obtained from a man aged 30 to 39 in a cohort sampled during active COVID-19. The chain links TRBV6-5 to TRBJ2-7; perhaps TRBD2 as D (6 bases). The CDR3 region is CASSIPGVPSYEQYF. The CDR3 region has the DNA TGTGCCAGCAGTATACCGGGGGTCCCCTCCTACGAGCAGTACTTC.